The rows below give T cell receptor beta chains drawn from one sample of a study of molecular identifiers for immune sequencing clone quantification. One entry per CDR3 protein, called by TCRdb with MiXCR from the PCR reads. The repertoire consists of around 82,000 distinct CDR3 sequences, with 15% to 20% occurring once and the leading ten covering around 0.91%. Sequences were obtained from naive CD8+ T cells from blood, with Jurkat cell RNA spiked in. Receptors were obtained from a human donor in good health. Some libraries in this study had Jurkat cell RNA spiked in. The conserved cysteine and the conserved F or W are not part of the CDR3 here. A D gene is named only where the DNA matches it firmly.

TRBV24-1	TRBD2	ATSGLAGAAYEQY
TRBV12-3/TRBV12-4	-	ASSPDAGATGYT
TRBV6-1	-	ASSGSRDLAEAF
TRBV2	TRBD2	ASSEALGGRDEQF
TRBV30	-	AWSVVDGEQF
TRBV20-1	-	SAMIAVSSYNEQF
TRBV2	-	ANRDPMNTEAF
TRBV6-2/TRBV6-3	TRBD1	ASSSGTGLADTQY
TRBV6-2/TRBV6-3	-	ASSYWDTEAF
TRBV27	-	ASSFLAPHQQETQY
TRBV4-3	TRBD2	ASSPPGGTSSYEQF
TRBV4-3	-	ASSQVPREAHNEQF
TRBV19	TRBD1	ASSTDRGKNEQF
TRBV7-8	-	ASSLEATAHEAQY
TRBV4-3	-	ASSQVLASSGNTIY
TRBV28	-	ASSLIGDYNEQF
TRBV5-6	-	ASSLETQETQY
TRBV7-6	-	ASSLAPGTSTDTQY
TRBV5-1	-	ASSLVAGTYEQY
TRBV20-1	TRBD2	SALAGGGGGDTDTQY
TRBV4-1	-	ASSQEPRLQETQY
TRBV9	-	ASTDSRAGELF
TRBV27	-	ASSTLAPDTQY
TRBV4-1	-	ASSQGWSDTTNEKLF
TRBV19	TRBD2	ATSVARRGVNEQF
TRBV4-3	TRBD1	ASSQDWATGTGAYEAF
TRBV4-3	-	ASSQGGPTNEKLF
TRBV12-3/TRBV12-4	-	ASRRAPAVV
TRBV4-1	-	ASSQVGPGRQKF
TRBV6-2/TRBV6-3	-	ASSFRTENEQF
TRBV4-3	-	ASSQARGATYEQY
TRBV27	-	ASSFLRKGGTGELF
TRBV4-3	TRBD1	ASSLGQGEAF
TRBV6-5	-	ASSYRTGLADTQY
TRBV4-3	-	ASSQGGFGELF
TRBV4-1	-	ASSQVAGASGKLF
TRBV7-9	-	ASSLTGLAYEQY
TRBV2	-	ASSGSAEARGTYEQY
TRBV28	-	ASSRGNYEQY
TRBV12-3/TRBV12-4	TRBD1	ASRSGTGVQETQY
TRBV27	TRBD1	ASRSGTANTEAF
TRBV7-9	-	ASSLSSLQETQY
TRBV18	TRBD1	ASSLRDRGAGNEQF
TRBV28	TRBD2	ASSGLGLADTQY
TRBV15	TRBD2	ATSRERTSGMTGELF
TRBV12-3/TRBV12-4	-	ASSLVPSGNTIY
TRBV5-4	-	ASSFTSWNTGELF
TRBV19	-	ASYAAITGELF
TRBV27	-	ASRRGGVYNSPLH
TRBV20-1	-	SAPTVDGLSGELF
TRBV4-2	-	ASSQEIHRDYEQY
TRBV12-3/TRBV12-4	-	ASSLQEGREQF
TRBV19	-	ASSTIRDGGDEQY